A selection of T cell receptor beta chains follows, all from one sample in a study of cytomegalovirus exposure and HLA in healthy donors. Method: immunoSEQ multiplex PCR; TCRdb's copy keeps in-frame clones and lacks some. The repertoire has about 250,000 clones, about 90% of them found once; the top ten carry around 12%. Input material: PBMCs. Receptors originate from a man in his late teens or twenties in good health and CMV-seropositive. Both conserved end residues are part of each CDR3. A D gene is named only where the DNA matches it firmly. Not all rows give a size; the values are once, few, many and, for expanded clones, a class.

TRBJ1-5,TRBV28,NA,NA,TGTGCCAGCAGTTTTCTAGGTCAGCCCCAGCATTTT,CASSFLGQPQHF
TRBJ2-1,TRBV9,NA,TRBD2,TGTGCCAGCAGCGTAGGAAGCGGGACCTACAATGAGCAGTTCTTC,CASSVGSGTYNEQFF
TRBJ1-2,TRBV6-1,NA,NA,TGTGCCAGCAGTCGGGGTTACAATGGCTACACCTTC,CASSRGYNGYTF
TRBJ1-2,TRBV6-5,NA,NA,TGTGCCACCACCGGGGATAACTATGGCTACACCTTC,CATTGDNYGYTF
TRBJ2-1,TRBV27,NA,TRBD2,TGTGCCAGCAGTTCACCTAGCGGGAGGGATCTGAACTACGAGCAGTTCTTC,CASSSPSGRDLNYEQFF
TRBJ1-5,TRBV19,NA,NA,TGTGCCAGTAACATAGGGGGGTATAGCAATCAGCCCCAGCATTTT,CASNIGGYSNQPQHF
TRBJ1-1,TRBV10-3,NA,NA,TGTGCCATCAGTGTGACAGGTATCGACACTGAAGCTTTCTTT,CAISVTGIDTEAFF
TRBJ1-1,TRBV9,NA,TRBD1,TGTGCCAGCAGCGCCGATCCAGGGGGCGCGGGCACTGAAGCTTTCTTT,CASSADPGGAGTEAFF
TRBJ2-2,TRBV28,NA,TRBD2,TGTGCCAGCAGTAACCGGGGACTAGCGGTTTCCGGGGAGCTGTTTTTT,CASSNRGLAVSGELFF
TRBJ2-7,TRBV6-4,NA,TRBD2,TGTGCCAGCAGTGAACTAGCGGGAGTTCCCGAGCAGTACTTC,CASSELAGVPEQYF
TRBJ2-7,TRBV6-5,once,TRBD1,TGTGCCAGCAGGAACAGGGGCCGGAACTCCTACGAGCAGTACTTC,CASRNRGRNSYEQYF
TRBJ2-2,TRBV13,NA,NA,TGTGCCAGCAGCCAGGTGGGAGGCGCGAACACCGGGGAGCTGTTTTTT,CASSQVGGANTGELFF